The source of this TCR beta chain is a study of blood T cell repertoires in COVID-19. Study in general: Samples came from the United States, Italy and Spain, spanning acute and convalescent COVID-19. The analysed material was cDNA or gDNA that came from T cells, B-cell-depleted T cells, or PBMCs.

Germline trimming cut 4 bases from V and 4 bases from J; bases unmatched to any gene: 7. Germline V gives CDR1 SGHRS, CDR2 YFSETQ. The CDR3 is 14 amino acids. Authors' data handling: Amplification of reference gene primers was used by the study to estimate nucleated cell counts. Data came from immunoSEQ multiplex PCR; TCRdb stores just in-frame clones and leaves some out. D and trimming come from the DNA, and the V and J calls and clone size come from that table. Of approximately 200,000 clones listed, approximately 90% were seen once; the top ten hold about 4.5%. This clone was seen once. The sequenced material came from peripheral blood. This TCR came from a man aged 50 to 59 with acute or convalescent COVID-19. The chain combines TRBV5-1 with TRBJ1-1, with 7 positions matching TRBD1. CDR3 amino acids: CASSPGQHSTEAFF. CDR3 bases: TGCGCCAGCAGCCCGGGACAGCACAGCACTGAAGCTTTCTTT.